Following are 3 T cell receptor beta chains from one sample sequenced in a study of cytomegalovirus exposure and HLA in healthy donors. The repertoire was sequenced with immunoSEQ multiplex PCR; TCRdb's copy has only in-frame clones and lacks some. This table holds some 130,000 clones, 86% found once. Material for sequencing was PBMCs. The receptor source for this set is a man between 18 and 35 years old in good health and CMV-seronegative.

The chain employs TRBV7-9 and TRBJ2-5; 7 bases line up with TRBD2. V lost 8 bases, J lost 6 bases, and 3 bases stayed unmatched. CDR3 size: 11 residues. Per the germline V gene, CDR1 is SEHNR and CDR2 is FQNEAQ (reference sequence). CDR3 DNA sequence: TGTGCCAGCGGGGGGGATCAGACCCAGTACTTC. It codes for CASGGDQTQYF.

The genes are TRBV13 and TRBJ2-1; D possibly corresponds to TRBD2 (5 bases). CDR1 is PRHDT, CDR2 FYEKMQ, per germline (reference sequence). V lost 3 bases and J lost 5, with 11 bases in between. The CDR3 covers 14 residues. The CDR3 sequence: CASSLWGVDNEQFF. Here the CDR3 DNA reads TGTGCCAGCAGCTTGTGGGGAGTCGACAATGAGCAGTTCTTC.

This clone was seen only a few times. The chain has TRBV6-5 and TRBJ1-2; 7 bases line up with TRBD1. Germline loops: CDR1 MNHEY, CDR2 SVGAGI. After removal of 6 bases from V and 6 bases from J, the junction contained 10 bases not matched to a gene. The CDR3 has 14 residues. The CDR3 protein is CASRPSTGSNGYTF. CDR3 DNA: TGTGCCAGCAGACCGTCGACAGGGTCCAATGGCTACACCTTC.